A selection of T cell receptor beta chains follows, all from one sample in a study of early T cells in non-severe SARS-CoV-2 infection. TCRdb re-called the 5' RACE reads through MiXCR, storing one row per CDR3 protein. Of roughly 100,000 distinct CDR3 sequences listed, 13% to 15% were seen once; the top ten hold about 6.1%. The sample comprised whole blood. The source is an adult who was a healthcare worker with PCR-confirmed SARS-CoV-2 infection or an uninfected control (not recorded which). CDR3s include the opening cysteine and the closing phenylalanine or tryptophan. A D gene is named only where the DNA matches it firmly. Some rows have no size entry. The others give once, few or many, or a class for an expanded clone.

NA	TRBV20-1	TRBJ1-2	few	TGCAGCGTTGAAGCTGGGTTGAACTATGGCTACACCTTC	CSVEAGLNYGYTF
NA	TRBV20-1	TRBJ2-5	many	TGCAGTGCTATCGGGGGCGAGACCCAGTACTTC	CSAIGGETQYF
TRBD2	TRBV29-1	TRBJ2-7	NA	TGCAGCGGCACTCCTAGCGGGGGCTACGAGCAGTACTTC	CSGTPSGGYEQYF
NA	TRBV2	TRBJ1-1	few	TGTGCCAGCAGTGAATGGGGGGGCACTGAAGCTTTCTTT	CASSEWGGTEAFF
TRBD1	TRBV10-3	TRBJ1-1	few	TGTGCCATCAACCCGGGACAGCTGAACACTGAAGCTTTCTTT	CAINPGQLNTEAFF
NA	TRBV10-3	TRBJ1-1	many	TGTGCCATCAGTGAGGACACTTTCACTGAAGCTTTCTTT	CAISEDTFTEAFF
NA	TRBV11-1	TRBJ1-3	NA	TGTGCCAGCAACCAGGGACTGGGCGGAAACACCATATATTTT	CASNQGLGGNTIYF
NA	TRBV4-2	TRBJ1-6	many	TGTGCCAGCAGCCAAGTAGGGAATTCACCCCTCCACTTT	CASSQVGNSPLHF
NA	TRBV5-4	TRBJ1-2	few	TGTGCCAGCAGCCCTAATGCCCGAGTTTCGTTCTATGGCTACACCTTC	CASSPNARVSFYGYTF
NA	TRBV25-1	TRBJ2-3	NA	TGTGCCAGCAGTGCCAGCACAGATACGCAGTATTTT	CASSASTDTQYF
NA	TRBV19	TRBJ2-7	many	TGTGCCAGTAGTATAATTCAGGGTTCGTATAAGGAGCAGTACTTC	CASSIIQGSYKEQYF
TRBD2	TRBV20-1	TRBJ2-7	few	TGCAGTGCTAGAGATCTTTCGGGGGATAGCGGGGGCTACGAGCAGTACTTC	CSARDLSGDSGGYEQYF
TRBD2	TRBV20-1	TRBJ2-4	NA	TGCAGTGCTAGCCGGACTAGCGAAACCAAAAACATTCAGTACTTC	CSASRTSETKNIQYF
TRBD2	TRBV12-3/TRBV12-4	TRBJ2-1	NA	TGTGCCAGCAGTCCCACCTTCGTCCGAGCGGGGAGGGCGGATGAGCAGTTCTTC	CASSPTFVRAGRADEQFF
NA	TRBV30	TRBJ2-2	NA	TGTGCCTGGATAAGGGGCGAAAGCACCGGGGAGCTGTTTTTT	CAWIRGESTGELFF
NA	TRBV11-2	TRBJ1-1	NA	TGTGCCAGCAGCTTAGACCAGAACACTGAAGCTTTCTTT	CASSLDQNTEAFF
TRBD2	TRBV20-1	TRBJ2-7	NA	TGCAGTGCTCCGGGGGGGGGACTGCAGCCCTACGAGCAGTACTTC	CSAPGGGLQPYEQYF
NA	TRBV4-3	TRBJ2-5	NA	TGCGCCAGCAGCCATCTTCAGGGGACCCAGTACTTC	CASSHLQGTQYF
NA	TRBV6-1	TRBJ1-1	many	TGTGCCAGCAGTGAACAAAGCCATGAGAACACTGAAGCTTTCTTT	CASSEQSHENTEAFF
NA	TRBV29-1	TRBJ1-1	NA	TGCAGCGTTGAAACAATTATGGGAACTGAAGCTTTCTTT	CSVETIMGTEAFF
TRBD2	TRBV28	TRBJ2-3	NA	TGTGCCAGCCGATTGCCCGGGACTAGCGGGGGCACAGATACGCAGTATTTT	CASRLPGTSGGTDTQYF
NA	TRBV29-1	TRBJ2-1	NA	TGCAGCGTTGAAGGTTTGGGACTTATAAATGAGCAGTTCTTC	CSVEGLGLINEQFF
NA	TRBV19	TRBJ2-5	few	TGTGCCAGTAGTTCCACAGTGGTCCAAGAGACCCAGTACTTC	CASSSTVVQETQYF
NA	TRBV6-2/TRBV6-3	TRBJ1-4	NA	TGTGCCAGCATCAACTCCGGGGGCGTGGAGGAAAAACTGTTTTTT	CASINSGGVEEKLFF
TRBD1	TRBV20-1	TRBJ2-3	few	TGCAGTGCCGATAGGGACGATACAGGGGCAGATACGCAGTATTTC	CSADRDDTGADTQYF
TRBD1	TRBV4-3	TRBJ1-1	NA	TGCGCCAGCAGCCAAGAGGGACAGAGGAACACTGAAGCTTTCTTT	CASSQEGQRNTEAFF
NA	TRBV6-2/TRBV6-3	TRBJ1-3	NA	TGTGCCAGCATTGGAGTTGGAACAGGGAAAGCCTCTGGAAACACCATATATTTT	CASIGVGTGKASGNTIYF
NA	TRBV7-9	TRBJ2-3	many	TGTGCCAGCAGCCCAATCGCAGATACGCAGTATTTT	CASSPIADTQYF
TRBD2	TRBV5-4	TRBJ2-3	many	TGTGCCAGCAGCTTGCGAGCGGGGGCCACAGATACGCAGTATTTT	CASSLRAGATDTQYF
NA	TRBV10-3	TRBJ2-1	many	TGTGCCATCGAATGGGGCGATGAGCAGTTCTTC	CAIEWGDEQFF
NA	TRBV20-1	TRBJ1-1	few	TGCAGTGCTAGGTACCTGAACACTGAAGCTTTCTTT	CSARYLNTEAFF
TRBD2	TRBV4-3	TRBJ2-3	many	TGCGCCAGCAGCCCGCGGCCACTAGCGGGACCAGATACGCAGTATTTT	CASSPRPLAGPDTQYF
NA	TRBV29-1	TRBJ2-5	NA	TGCAGCGTTAGCACAGAGACCCAGTACTTC	CSVSTETQYF
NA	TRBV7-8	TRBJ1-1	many	TGTGCCAGCAGCTTAGAAACAGAAAACACTGAAGCTTTCTTT	CASSLETENTEAFF
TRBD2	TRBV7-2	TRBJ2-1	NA	TGTGCCAGCAGAGGCGGGGGGGCCTTCTACAATGAGCAGTTCTTC	CASRGGGAFYNEQFF
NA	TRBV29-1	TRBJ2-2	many	TGCAGCGTTGAAGACCGAGCCGGGGAGCTGTTTTTT	CSVEDRAGELFF
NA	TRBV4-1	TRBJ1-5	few	TGCGCCAGCAGCCAGGGACTCTACCCCCAGCATTTT	CASSQGLYPQHF
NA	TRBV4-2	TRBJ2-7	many	TGTGCCAGCAGCCAAAACAGGGCAGGGACCTACGAGCAGTACTTC	CASSQNRAGTYEQYF
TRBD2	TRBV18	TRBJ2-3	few	TGTGCCAGCTCACCTTACTTAGCGGGGGGTCAAGATACGCAGTATTTT	CASSPYLAGGQDTQYF
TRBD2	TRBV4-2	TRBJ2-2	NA	TGTGCCAGCAGCCCGACCGGGAGGGACACCGGGGAGCTGTTTTTT	CASSPTGRDTGELFF
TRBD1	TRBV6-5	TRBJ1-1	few	TGTGCCAGCAGTTGGGGACAGGGATCTGAAGCTTTCTTT	CASSWGQGSEAFF
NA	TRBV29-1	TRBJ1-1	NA	TGCAGCGTGGGCGTGGAGTGGCGGGACACTGAAGCTTTCTTT	CSVGVEWRDTEAFF
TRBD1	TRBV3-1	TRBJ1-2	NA	TGTGCCAGCAGCCAAAAGGGACAGGGAACGGCCTATGGCTACACCTTC	CASSQKGQGTAYGYTF
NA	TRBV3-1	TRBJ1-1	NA	TGTGCCAGCAGCCAAGTGCGGGCTGAAGCTTTCTTT	CASSQVRAEAFF
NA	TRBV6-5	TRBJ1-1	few	TGTGCCAGCAGACAGACCGGGAACACTGAAGCTTTCTTT	CASRQTGNTEAFF
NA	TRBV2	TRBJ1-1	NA	TGTGCCAGCAGTGTTAGGGGGGAGGCTGAAGCTTTCTTT	CASSVRGEAEAFF
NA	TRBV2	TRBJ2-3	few	TGTGCCAGCAGTGAGGGCAGGGCCCCAGATACGCAGTATTTT	CASSEGRAPDTQYF
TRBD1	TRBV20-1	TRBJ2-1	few	TGCAGTCGCGGAATCCGGGACAGGAGGGACAATGAGCAGTTCTTC	CSRGIRDRRDNEQFF
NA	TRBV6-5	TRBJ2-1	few	TGTGCCAGCAGTTACTCGTCCAGCCGCTCCTACAATGAGCAGTTCTTC	CASSYSSSRSYNEQFF
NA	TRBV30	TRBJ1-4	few	TGTGCCTGGAGTCTCTCGAATGAAAAACTGTTTTTT	CAWSLSNEKLFF
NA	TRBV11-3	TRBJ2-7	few	TGTGCCAGCAGCTTAGAGTTTGGTAGGTCCCACGAGCAGTACTTC	CASSLEFGRSHEQYF
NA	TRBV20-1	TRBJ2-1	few	TGCAGTGCTAGATTCCGGGACAATGAGCAGTTCTTC	CSARFRDNEQFF
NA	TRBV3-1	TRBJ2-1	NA	TGTGCCAGCAGCCAAGGTTCGGCTAACTCCTACAATGAGCAGTTCTTC	CASSQGSANSYNEQFF